Listed below are T cell receptor beta chains from one sample, sequenced in a study of T cells in Graves' hyperthyroidism and ophthalmopathy. TCRdb analysed the multiplex PCR reads with MiXCR anew, one entry per CDR3 protein. The sample contains roughly 380,000 distinct CDR3 sequences, about 15% of which appear only once. What was sequenced was blood. The receptors were sampled from a woman aged 55-69 years with Graves' hyperthyroidism. Both conserved end residues are part of each CDR3. Each record gives: J gene, D gene, clone size, V gene, CDR3 protein, CDR3 DNA. D genes are given only for firm matches. Clone size is stated in some rows and not others, as once, few, many or a class when expanded.

TRBJ2-7 | TRBD2 | many | TRBV28 | CASIPGGGNLEQYF | TGTGCCAGCATCCCGGGGGGAGGGAATCTCGAGCAGTACTTC
TRBJ2-3 | NA | NA | TRBV9 | CASSSRTGPDTQYF | TGTGCCAGCAGCTCTAGAACAGGGCCAGATACGCAGTATTTT
TRBJ1-6 | NA | NA | TRBV28 | CASSNRRNSPLHF | TGTGCCAGCAGCAATCGACGGAATTCACCCCTCCACTTT
TRBJ1-2 | NA | few | TRBV7-9 | CASSFLQGANYGYTF | TGTGCCAGCAGCTTTTTGCAGGGAGCTAACTATGGCTACACCTTC
TRBJ2-1 | NA | NA | TRBV5-1 | CASRIENHNEQFF | TGCGCCAGCAGGATAGAGAACCACAATGAGCAGTTCTTC
TRBJ2-2 | TRBD2 | many | TRBV10-2 | CASSGMNTGELFF | TGCGCCAGTAGCGGGATGAACACCGGGGAGCTGTTTTTT
TRBJ2-4 | NA | few | TRBV7-8 | CASSFRGGKTKNIQYF | TGTGCCAGCAGCTTTAGGGGGGGTAAAACCAAAAACATTCAGTACTTC
TRBJ2-3 | NA | NA | TRBV20-1 | CSARKTEPRGDTQYF | TGCAGTGCTAGGAAGACGGAACCTAGAGGGGATACGCAGTATTTT
TRBJ1-1 | NA | many | TRBV30 | CAWATEQNTEAFF | TGTGCCTGGGCGACAGAGCAGAACACTGAAGCTTTCTTT
TRBJ1-1 | NA | many | TRBV11-2 | CASSPQGSGAFF | TGTGCCAGCAGCCCTCAGGGCAGTGGGGCTTTCTTT
TRBJ1-2 | NA | many | TRBV5-1 | CASSPQVLGYGYTF | TGCGCCAGCAGCCCGCAAGTACTAGGATATGGCTACACCTTC
TRBJ1-4 | NA | NA | TRBV10-3 | CASSHDRKNEKLFF | TGTGCCAGCAGTCACGACAGGAAGAATGAAAAACTGTTTTTT
TRBJ1-1 | NA | NA | TRBV6-2/TRBV6-3 | CASSYNPGGPNEAFF | TGTGCCAGCAGTTACAACCCCGGGGGGCCTAATGAAGCTTTCTTT
TRBJ2-2 | NA | few | TRBV9 | CASSPPLRAGELFF | TGTGCCAGCAGCCCCCCTCTGCGAGCCGGGGAGCTGTTTTTT
TRBJ2-3 | TRBD1 | NA | TRBV7-9 | CASSLGQLRGRRTDTQYF | TGTGCCAGCAGCTTGGGTCAGCTGAGGGGGCGCCGCACAGATACGCAGTATTTT
TRBJ2-1 | TRBD2 | NA | TRBV11-3 | CASSLDGGPSGSYNEQFF | TGTGCCAGCAGCTTAGATGGAGGGCCTAGCGGGTCCTACAATGAGCAGTTCTTC
TRBJ2-1 | TRBD2 | many | TRBV4-2 | CASSQDAGGPLNEQFF | TGTGCCAGCAGCCAAGACGCGGGAGGGCCACTCAATGAGCAGTTCTTC
TRBJ2-5 | NA | few | TRBV4-1 | CASSQILGPRKETQYF | TGCGCCAGCAGCCAGATATTAGGACCGCGCAAAGAGACCCAGTACTTC
TRBJ2-1 | NA | NA | TRBV25-1 | CASRRGGNPWNEQFF | TGTGCCAGCAGGAGGGGCGGGAACCCCTGGAATGAGCAGTTCTTC
TRBJ2-7 | TRBD2 | many | TRBV5-5 | CASSFLTSGNEQYF | TGTGCCAGCAGCTTCCTGACTAGCGGAAACGAGCAGTACTTC
TRBJ1-1 | TRBD1 | many | TRBV4-1 | CASSLKADRLNTEAFF | TGCGCCAGCAGCCTTAAAGCGGACAGGCTGAACACTGAAGCTTTCTTT
TRBJ1-2 | TRBD1 | many | TRBV24-1 | CATSDPEKGARGYTF | TGTGCCACCAGTGACCCGGAAAAGGGGGCAAGAGGCTACACCTTC
TRBJ2-1 | NA | many | TRBV20-1 | CSARHMAHYDEQFF | TGCAGTGCTAGACACATGGCACATTACGATGAGCAGTTCTTC
TRBJ2-7 | NA | many | TRBV24-1 | CATSVGVTWNLTYEQYF | TGTGCCACCAGTGTGGGGGTGACTTGGAACTTAACCTACGAGCAGTACTTC
TRBJ1-6 | NA | many | TRBV6-5 | CASSYPRPGVGNSPLHF | TGTGCCAGCAGTTACCCTCGTCCCGGGGTTGGCAATTCACCCCTCCACTTT
TRBJ2-5 | NA | many | TRBV24-1 | CATSDRRHQSYQETQYF | TGTGCCACCAGTGATCGACGACACCAATCGTACCAAGAGACCCAGTACTTC
TRBJ2-7 | NA | NA | TRBV5-1 | CASSLDPSGVPHLEQYF | TGCGCCAGCAGCTTGGACCCTTCGGGGGTCCCCCACTTAGAGCAGTACTTC
TRBJ2-7 | TRBD1 | many | TRBV12-3/TRBV12-4 | CASSPHGGQGAYEQYF | TGTGCCAGCAGCCCCCACGGCGGTCAGGGGGCCTACGAGCAGTACTTC
TRBJ2-7 | NA | NA | TRBV3-1 | CASSQEVPVTYEQYF | TGTGCCAGCAGCCAAGAGGTACCGGTTACCTACGAGCAGTACTTC
TRBJ2-1 | NA | many | TRBV29-1 | CSVEDLTKEQFF | TGCAGCGTTGAAGATCTGACGAAAGAGCAGTTCTTC
TRBJ1-2 | TRBD1 | many | TRBV3-1 | CASSQRTGPNYGYTF | TGTGCCAGCAGCCAACGGACAGGGCCTAACTATGGCTACACCTTC
TRBJ2-1 | TRBD2 | few | TRBV10-3 | CAISESEAGSYNEQFF | TGTGCCATCAGTGAGTCGGAAGCGGGATCCTACAATGAGCAGTTCTTC
TRBJ2-1 | TRBD2 | few | TRBV18 | CASSETSRSYNEQFF | TGTGCCAGCTCAGAGACTAGCCGCTCCTACAATGAGCAGTTCTTC
TRBJ2-1 | TRBD2 | many | TRBV19 | CASSMDLSTSGSYTNEQFF | TGTGCCAGTAGTATGGATCTCAGTACAAGCGGGAGTTACACCAATGAGCAGTTCTTC
TRBJ1-2 | NA | few | TRBV18 | CASSPGPGTSSYGYTF | TGTGCCAGCTCACCCGGCCCCGGGACATCTAGCTATGGCTACACCTTC
TRBJ2-2 | NA | many | TRBV5-1 | CASSSNSGNTGELFF | TGCGCCAGCAGCTCAAATAGCGGGAACACCGGGGAGCTGTTTTTT
TRBJ1-3 | NA | few | TRBV4-1 | CASSQGRTLGNTIYF | TGCGCCAGCAGCCAAGGAAGGACCTTGGGAAACACCATATATTTT
TRBJ2-7 | NA | NA | TRBV30 | CAWSSAHEQYF | TGTGCCTGGAGTTCGGCTCACGAGCAGTACTTC
TRBJ2-1 | NA | NA | TRBV12-3/TRBV12-4 | CASSFFGGSDEQFF | TGTGCCAGCAGTTTTTTTGGTGGGAGCGATGAGCAGTTCTTC
TRBJ2-1 | NA | many | TRBV5-1 | CASSLDGNRVYNEQFF | TGCGCCAGCAGCTTGGATGGTAACAGGGTTTACAATGAGCAGTTCTTC
TRBJ2-1 | TRBD2 | many | TRBV9 | CASSVEGLWDNEQFF | TGTGCCAGCAGCGTAGAGGGACTATGGGACAATGAGCAGTTCTTC
TRBJ2-2 | TRBD2 | NA | TRBV5-1 | CASSTTPSGRDNTGELFF | TGCGCCAGCAGCACTACTCCTAGCGGGAGGGACAACACCGGGGAGCTGTTTTTT
TRBJ1-4 | TRBD1 | few | TRBV12-3/TRBV12-4 | CASRRGTGDEKLFF | TGTGCCAGCAGACGGGGGACAGGGGATGAAAAACTGTTTTTT
TRBJ2-5 | NA | many | TRBV29-1 | CSVDNLQETQYF | TGCAGCGTCGACAATCTACAAGAGACCCAGTACTTC